These T cell receptor beta chains were read from a single sample in a study of T cells expressing NK-cell markers. TCRdb re-analyzed the 5' RACE reads; it lists each CDR3 protein once, without DNA. This sample's table has 200,000 to 300,000 distinct CDR3 sequences. Sequencing was done on a sample of blood T cells: a sorted CD56 or NKG2C T cell subset, CD4+ or CD8+ T cells, or bulk PBMC T cells (not recorded which). Receptor source: a woman aged 18 to 75 in good health. The CDR3 runs from the conserved cysteine through the conserved F or W. Fields, in order: J gene, V gene, CDR3 protein.

>TRBJ2-3|TRBV11-2
CASSSLAVSTDTQYF
>TRBJ2-1|TRBV19
CASHRSSGSYNEQFF
>TRBJ2-5|TRBV29-1
CSVEDPGQGIRETQYF
>TRBJ1-1|TRBV12-3/TRBV12-4
CASSFSGSTEAFF
>TRBJ1-2|TRBV12-3/TRBV12-4
CASTLGFGGYGYTF
>TRBJ2-7|TRBV20-1
CSARVSGLAAYEQYF
>TRBJ2-3|TRBV4-2
CASSQDGAYTQYF
>TRBJ2-3|TRBV6-2/TRBV6-3
CASSYKPYRGHGTDTQYF
>TRBJ1-4|TRBV20-1
CSAKTTVVGEKLFF
>TRBJ1-5|TRBV7-2
CASSPEGNQPQHF
>TRBJ2-2|TRBV20-1
CSARMVRAGSGELFF
>TRBJ1-5|TRBV5-1
CASSLGDREVQPQHF
>TRBJ2-1|TRBV12-3/TRBV12-4
CASSPARDSYNEQFF
>TRBJ2-3|TRBV7-2
CASNPAPARTDTQYF
>TRBJ2-7|TRBV5-6
CASSLMVGSYEQYF
>TRBJ2-7|TRBV7-8
CASSLGTGQGYEQYF
>TRBJ2-3|TRBV24-1
CATSDRTTSETQYF
>TRBJ1-5|TRBV12-3/TRBV12-4
CATSAGTSWMAQHF
>TRBJ2-3|TRBV6-1
CASTSLAARTDTQYF
>TRBJ2-7|TRBV9
CASSVSGRAEGEQYF
>TRBJ1-4|TRBV4-3
CASSHRNNEKLFF
>TRBJ2-7|TRBV7-2
CASSRGTSSSYEQYF
>TRBJ2-2|TRBV20-1
CSAKPRLTNTGELFF
>TRBJ2-6|TRBV20-1
CSALVLPGQGRADSGANVLTF
>TRBJ2-1|TRBV28
CASSLGGRRSYNEQFF
>TRBJ2-5|TRBV30
CGLAVQETQYF
>TRBJ2-5|TRBV11-3
CASSSHEMRTQYF
>TRBJ1-1|TRBV29-1
CSVQPLTLNTEAFF
>TRBJ1-4|TRBV20-1
CSARDLWQGGEKLFF
>TRBJ2-1|TRBV20-1
CSATSGGTGSYNEQFF
>TRBJ1-2|TRBV20-1
CSVAGSPNYGYTF
>TRBJ2-3|TRBV21-1
CATLGSGLAGFTQYF
>TRBJ2-5|TRBV7-6
CASSSSGLETQYF
>TRBJ2-1|TRBV20-1
CSARIYSGGQYNEQFF
>TRBJ2-2|TRBV6-5
CASSYSSTSGATGELFF
>TRBJ2-1|TRBV11-2
CASSSPTGRNEQFF
>TRBJ1-1|TRBV5-6
CASSLVGRNTEAFF
>TRBJ2-6|TRBV10-3
CAIRNETSGANVLTF
>TRBJ2-1|TRBV28
CASSFSGRKPNNEQFF
>TRBJ2-7|TRBV7-2
CASSLATLRTSGPYEQYF
>TRBJ2-4|TRBV5-1
CASSLGRLDIQYF
>TRBJ1-5|TRBV11-2
CASSSGVFYQPQHF
>TRBJ2-3|TRBV7-8
CASSEIGLSTDTQYF
>TRBJ2-5|TRBV7-2
CASSPRTSGGSETQYF
>TRBJ2-2|TRBV6-2/TRBV6-3
CASRFTYRGGGTGELFF
>TRBJ2-4|TRBV20-1
CSARDRGQPLAKNIQYF
>TRBJ2-1|TRBV12-3/TRBV12-4
CASSFSSGRNNEQFF
>TRBJ1-5|TRBV28
CASSLWARGGNSNQPQHF
>TRBJ2-5|TRBV5-1
CASSLGARETQYF
>TRBJ2-5|TRBV20-1
CSASKGDKQETQYF
>TRBJ1-2|TRBV5-6
CASSLDPRTADGYTF
>TRBJ2-1|TRBV5-6
CASSLESDPLNEQFF
>TRBJ2-1|TRBV12-3/TRBV12-4
CASRNRLAGGDEQFF
>TRBJ2-7|TRBV9
CASSATSGRDYEQYF
>TRBJ2-1|TRBV20-1
CSAMGGLGYNEQFF
>TRBJ2-5|TRBV6-1
CASSAAQVQETQYF
>TRBJ1-2|TRBV19
CASSDRPGTYGYTF
>TRBJ2-3|TRBV5-1
CASSLADSNTDTQYF
>TRBJ1-1|TRBV5-6
CASSYYGRWNTEAFF
>TRBJ2-3|TRBV4-2
CASSQDASGRFADTQYF